This entry describes one T cell receptor beta chain. The target antigen is unknown. The data originate from a study of vaccination effects on CD4 cells after COVID-19. The ViraFEST assay expanded antigen-specific CD4+ T cells with viral peptide pools before sequencing. At the end of about 9 days of culture, CD4+ T cells were isolated. BNT162b2 vaccine or mRNA-1273 vaccine was given to participants in two doses. Profiling relied on immunoSEQ multiplex PCR, and the TCRdb table lists in-frame clones only, not all of them. The sample records 27,000 or so clones, 83% being singletons. V dropped 2 bases and J dropped 4; count of bases not matched to a gene: 6. The germline CDR1 and CDR2 sequences are SGHRS and YFSETQ. The CDR3 runs to 16 residues.

The source of this sequence is a human donor who received a COVID-19 vaccine. Some clones in this sample may be carry-over from other donors' samples. The V and J genes are TRBV5-1 and TRBJ1-4; 9 nucleotides match TRBD1. The source material was CD4+ T cells from PBMCs cultured with HCoV-NL63 spike peptides, sampled after COVID-19 vaccination. DNA for the CDR3: TGCGCCAGCAGCTTTGGGAGACAGGGGGTTAATGAAAAACTGTTTTTT. Residues: CASSFGRQGVNEKLFF.